The 10 T cell receptor beta chains below come from one sample, sequenced in a study of blood T cell repertoires in COVID-19 (dated by TCRdb to about 2020). The library was generated by the immunoSEQ multiplex PCR assay. The table was pulled from immuneACCESS by TCRdb, which kept in-frame rearrangements only. Such tables lose some clones; where checked, under half of the loss comes from unresolved V genes, and the rest has no known cause. The sample table lists 200,000 or so clones, roughly 80% of them with a count of one. Roughly 4.9% of the sample is taken by the ten largest. Input material: peripheral blood. The receptors originated from a human donor in a cohort sampled during active COVID-19.

This chain connects TRBV6-2 or TRBV6-3 to TRBJ2-7, with TRBD2 matching over 9 bases. The CDR3 consists of 12 residues. Trimming removed 5 bases from V and 12 bases from J; junction bases left unmatched: 8. CDR1 is MNHEY, CDR2 SVGEGT, per germline. This CDR3 reads CASSQTSGKGYF. The CDR3 DNA is TGTGCCAGCAGTCAGACTAGCGGTAAAGGGTACTTC.

The chain combines TRBV6-6 with TRBJ2-6; TRBD1 matches at 7 bases. V lost 6 bases, J lost 2 bases, and 4 bases stayed unmatched. The CDR3 totals 15 residues. Germline CDR1 MNHNY, CDR2 SVGAGI (reference sequence). DNA for the CDR3: TGTGCCAGCAGCGGCGACAGGGCTGGGGCCAACGTCCTGACTTTC. This gives the protein CASSGDRAGANVLTF.

V usage is TRBV28 and J usage is TRBJ2-5, with D perhaps matching TRBD1 (6 bases). V was pared by 6 bases and J by 1 base, with 18 bases between. The CDR3 extends over 16 amino acids. Germline V gene sequence: CDR1 MDHEN, CDR2 SYDVKM. CDR3: CASSPGGRGFQETQYF. In DNA, the CDR3 is TGTGCCAGCAGCCCTGGGGGCAGGGGATTCCAAGAGACCCAGTACTTC. Full variable domain (rest looked up from reference TRBV28 and TRBJ2-5): DVKVTQSSRYLVKRTGEKVFLECVQDMDHENMFWYRQDPGLGLRLIYFSYDVKMKEKGDIPEGYSVSREKKERFSLILESASTNQTSMYLCASSPGGRGFQETQYFGPGTRLLVL.

This clone was detected only once. The gene calls are TRBV7-8 and TRBJ2-7; 8 bases align to TRBD2. The ends lost 2 bases at V and 2 bases at J; junction bases unmatched: 2. This CDR3 is 14 amino acids long. Germline V gene sequence: CDR1 SGHVS, CDR2 FQNEAQ. CDR3 bases: TGTGCCAGCAGCTTACGGGAGGGCCCCTACGAGCAGTACTTC. Translation: CASSLREGPYEQYF.

This clone was counted a single time. This sequence joins TRBV24-1 and TRBJ2-3, with 8 bases aligning to TRBD1. This CDR3 contains 14 residues. Germline loops: CDR1 KGHDR, CDR2 SFDVKD. V was clipped by 6 bases and J by 2 bases; unmatched bases: 3. The CDR3 DNA follows: TGTGCCACCAGTCCGGGACAGGCCACAGATACGCAGTATTTT. This encodes CATSPGQATDTQYF.

The chain recombines TRBV7-2 with TRBJ2-7; D is possibly TRBD2 (6 bases). The CDR3 has 15 residues. Per germline, CDR1 SGHTA and CDR2 FQGNSA. The germline V and J ends were trimmed by 5 bases and 0 bases, with 14 bases remaining between them. The CDR3 here is CASSRRDGSSYEQYF. CDR3 in DNA: TGTGCCAGCAGCCGCCGGGACGGGAGCTCCTACGAGCAGTACTTC.

The rearrangement uses TRBV6-5 and TRBJ1-4; 8 bases align to TRBD1. Germline V gene data show CDR1 as MNHEY and CDR2 as SVGAGI. The CDR3 is 15 amino acids. The V gene end was trimmed by 6 bases and the J gene end by 4 bases; junction bases not matched to a gene: 7. CDR3 coding DNA: TGTGCCAGCAGCGCAGGGGGCTCGGTTAATGAAAAACTGTTTTTT. This gives the protein CASSAGGSVNEKLFF.

This clone came up a few times. The rearrangement uses TRBV19 and TRBJ1-2, with D uncertain. The V and J ends lost 5 bases and 7 bases respectively, with 14 bases between them. Germline CDR1 LNHDA, CDR2 SQIVND (reference sequence). The CDR3 totals 13 residues. The CDR3 nucleotides read TGTGCCAGTAGTTTAAGCAATCCTCGTGGCTACACCTTC. The encoded protein is CASSLSNPRGYTF.

The V and J genes are TRBV7-9 and TRBJ1-2; TRBD1 is a possible D gene (6 bases). Germline CDR1 is SEHNR and CDR2 is FQNEAQ (reference sequence). The length of the CDR3 is 15 residues. V dropped 5 bases and J dropped 2 bases, with 15 bases sitting between them. As DNA, the CDR3 is TGTGCCAGCAGCCCCTGGATTGACAGGAACTATGGCTACACCTTC. Protein: CASSPWIDRNYGYTF.

This chain uses TRBV28 with TRBJ1-1; D unclear. V lost 2 bases to trimming and J lost 7 bases, with 8 bases between them. The CDR3 has 12 amino acids. Germline V gene data show CDR1 as MDHEN and CDR2 as SYDVKM. The CDR3 is CASSLMGYEAFF. The DNA of the CDR3 is TGTGCCAGCAGTTTAATGGGCTATGAAGCTTTCTTT.